A single sample gave rise to the 10 T cell receptor beta chains below, sequenced in a study of blood T cell repertoires in COVID-19. The protocol was immunoSEQ multiplex PCR, while the TCRdb copy is restricted to in-frame clones and leaves out a portion. The profile shows about 200,000 clones, 85% to 90% of them singletons. Sequencing was carried out using peripheral blood. The receptors stem from a man aged 55-75 years with acute or convalescent COVID-19.

The V gene is TRBV19, the J gene TRBJ2-5, with TRBD1 matching over 12 bases. Germline V gene sequence: CDR1 LNHDA, CDR2 SQIVND (reference sequence). The ends lost 6 bases at V and 4 bases at J; junction bases unmatched: 9. The CDR3 consists of 16 residues. CDR3 sequence reads: CASRISGTGGGETQYF. The CDR3 nucleotides read TGTGCCAGTAGAATTTCCGGGACAGGGGGCGGAGAGACCCAGTACTTC.

This sequence joins TRBV5-1 and TRBJ2-5, with D tentatively TRBD2 (7 bases). This CDR3 contains 16 residues. V dropped 4 bases and J dropped 1 base, with 17 bases sitting between them. Per germline, CDR1 SGHRS and CDR2 YFSETQ. The CDR3 DNA reads as TGCGCCAGCAGCCCCCAGGGGACGGGGGGCCAAGAGACCCAGTACTTC. Its translation: CASSPQGTGGQETQYF.

The table lists this clone with a count of one. This chain joins TRBV19 and TRBJ2-7; TRBD1 matches 9 bases. Germline CDR1 LNHDA, CDR2 SQIVND (reference sequence). V lost 6 bases and J lost 2; bases outside the gene matches: 11. The CDR3 extends over 16 amino acids. The CDR3 coding sequence is TGTGCCAGTAGACCACAATCCGGGACAGGGCCCTACGAGCAGTACTTC. The encoded protein is CASRPQSGTGPYEQYF. Complete variable domain (other parts from reference TRBV19 and TRBJ2-7): DGGITQSPKYLFRKEGQNVTLSCEQNLNHDAMYWYRQDPGQGLRLIYYSQIVNDFQKGDIAEGYSVSREKKESFPLTVTSAQKNPTAFYLCASRPQSGTGPYEQYFGPGTRLTVT.

The chain employs TRBV7-3 and TRBJ1-6; D may be TRBD1 (5 bases). The CDR3 runs 14 residues. Looked up from germline, CDR1 is SGHTA and CDR2 is FQGTGA. Deletions cut 3 bases from V and 6 bases from J, with 9 bases between. CDR3 DNA: TGTGCCAGCAGCTTGCAGGGAATTAATTCACCCCTCCACTTT. It is translated as CASSLQGINSPLHF.

The genes are TRBV6-5 and TRBJ1-1; no definite D call. Germline CDR1 MNHEY, CDR2 SVGAGI. This CDR3 is 15 amino acids long. Trimming removed 2 bases from V and 1 base from J, with 11 bases in between. CDR3 residues: CASSYLGDTNTEAFF. CDR3 DNA sequence: TGTGCCAGCAGTTACCTCGGGGATACGAACACTGAAGCTTTCTTT.

With regard to this clone: Other DNA sequences from this sample encode an identical CDR3 as well. V gene TRBV18 combines with J gene TRBJ1-1; 11 bases match TRBD1. The trim removed 2 bases at V and 1 base at J, leaving 0 bases unmatched. Germline V gene lookup returns CDR1 KGHSH and CDR2 LQKENI. The CDR3 spans 15 residues. The DNA for the CDR3 is TGTGCCAGCTCACCAGGACAGGGGGCGAACACTGAAGCTTTCTTT. It is translated as CASSPGQGANTEAFF.

This chain links TRBV27 with TRBJ2-3; TRBD2 might be the D (5 bases). Trimming took off 5 bases at V and 6 bases at J, with 12 bases between the two ends. The germline gives CDR1 MNHEY, CDR2 SMNVEV (reference sequence). The CDR3 runs 13 residues. The CDR3 DNA sequence: TGTGCCAGCAGTCTACGGGGAATTGATACGCAGTATTTT. Translating gives CASSLRGIDTQYF.

This rearrangement joins TRBV19 to TRBJ2-1, with 9 bases identical to TRBD1. CDR1 LNHDA and CDR2 SQIVND come from the germline V gene (reference sequence). J lost 6 bases, V lost 1 base, and 4 bases had no gene match. The CDR3 length is 15 residues. The CDR3 protein is CASSIVGGQGNEQFF. In nucleotides, the CDR3 is TGTGCCAGTAGTATAGTTGGGGGACAGGGCAATGAGCAGTTCTTC.

The rearrangement joins TRBV7-2 to TRBJ2-7; 10 bases match TRBD1. The CDR3 runs to 15 residues. V gave up 4 bases and J gave up 4 bases; unmatched junction bases: 7. Germline-derived CDR1 and CDR2 are SGHTA and FQGNSA. CDR3 sequence reads: CASSSWTGGEYEQYF. The CDR3 nucleotides read TGTGCCAGCAGCTCTTGGACAGGGGGGGAATACGAGCAGTACTTC.

The chain combines TRBV9 with TRBJ2-3; 10 bases are shared with TRBD2. Germline CDR1 is SGDLS and CDR2 is YYNGEE. Trimming removed 0 bases from V and 1 base from J; junction bases left unmatched: 8. The CDR3 has 18 amino acids. This CDR3 is CASSVALGLAGGTDTQYF. DNA for the CDR3: TGTGCCAGCAGCGTAGCTCTTGGGCTAGCGGGGGGCACAGATACGCAGTATTTT.